The following is a TCR beta chain sequence with its context. Its antigen is currently unknown. The assay was immunoSEQ multiplex PCR, and TCRdb's table has in-frame clones only and misses some. Of roughly 650,000 clones in the sample, 95% to 96% were seen once. The sample is drawn from a study of shared clonotypes between healthy human individuals. Study-level findings and limits: Shared clonotypes: about 5% naive CD4, roughly 4% naive CD8, about 2.5% memory CD4, more than 0.3% memory CD8.

Positively selected for CCR7, the CD45RO-negative cells used as naive CD8 cells excluded terminally differentiated effector memory CD45RA+ cells. In germline, CDR1 is SGHVS, CDR2 FQNEAQ. This CDR3 has 16 residues. V was cut by 5 bases and J by 5 bases, with 21 bases left in between. The receptor was derived from a woman between 25 and 40 years old in good health. The chain employs TRBV7-8 and TRBJ1-2; D perhaps matches TRBD1 (5 bases). The sequenced material came from naive CD8+ T cells sorted from blood. CDR3 in amino acids: CASSLNRQFGEYGYTF. The DNA of the CDR3 is TGTGCCAGCAGCCTGAATAGACAGTTCGGGGAATATGGCTACACCTTC.